This T cell receptor beta chain was observed in a study of T cell responses to AZD1222 COVID-19 vaccine. About the study: It was second doses at about 4 or about 12 weeks that were pooled.

The CDR3 is 12 residues long. Germline-derived CDR1 and CDR2 are SQVTM and ANQGSEA. The V gene lost 6 bases and the J gene lost 8 bases, with 16 bases spanning the gap. Study-wide results and limits: Donors were chiefly white British, with a greater number of females, and clonal diversity was perhaps underestimated. Rises in breadth and depth of Spike-specific TCRs came after two AZD1222 doses. At study baseline, merely five or six AZD1222 recipients were seropositive.

Assay used: immunoSEQ multiplex PCR; TCRdb lists only in-frame clones, some missing. Among around 35,000 clones listed, roughly 90% were seen once. Worth noting for this clone: Its antigen is undetermined.

The clonotype comes from an adult in good health. This specimen was peripheral blood, taken on day 0 of AZD1222 vaccination. This chain links TRBV29-1 with TRBJ1-2; no firm D call. The DNA of the CDR3 is TGCAGCGTAGTCGACGGGCCCGCCGGCTACACCTTC. Its translation: CSVVDGPAGYTF.